The 15 T cell receptor beta chains below all came from one sample that was sequenced in a study of blood T cell repertoires in COVID-19. TCRdb keeps only in-frame clones here, not all; method: immunoSEQ multiplex PCR. In the table there are around 87,000 clones, over 70% of which are singletons. The sample was peripheral blood. These receptors originate from a woman older than 75 with acute or convalescent COVID-19.

This chain connects TRBV7-2 to TRBJ1-5; D might be TRBD1 (5 bases). There are 13 residues in the CDR3. The germline CDR1 and CDR2 sequences are SGHTA and FQGNSA. V was trimmed by 3 bases and J by 7 bases, leaving 10 bases between them. The CDR3 is CASSFTGNQPQHF. The DNA of the CDR3 is TGTGCCAGCAGCTTTACAGGAAACCAGCCCCAGCATTTT. Looking up the rest from reference TRBV7-2 and TRBJ1-5 gives the full variable domain: GAGVSQSPSNKVTEKGKDVELRCDPISGHTALYWYRQSLGQGLEFLIYFQGNSAPDKSGLPSDRFSAERTGGSVSTLTIQRTQQEDSAVYLCASSFTGNQPQHFGDGTRLSIL.

This clone showed up just a few times. The rearrangement links TRBV29-1 to TRBJ1-2; D is uncertain. V gave up 7 bases and J gave up 0 bases, with 12 bases separating them. CDR1 is SQVTM and CDR2 is ANQGSEA in the germline V gene. This CDR3 is built from 13 residues. This CDR3 reads CSAGAEANYGYTF. In DNA, the CDR3 is TGCAGCGCCGGAGCCGAAGCTAACTATGGCTACACCTTC.

As for this clone: Other DNA sequences in the same sample also yield this CDR3. CDR3 in DNA: TGTGCCAGCTCCCCAAGGACAGGGGATGGCTACACCTTC. Protein sequence: CASSPRTGDGYTF. The rearrangement joins TRBV18 to TRBJ1-2, with 9 bases that match TRBD1. The CDR3 length is 13 residues. The ends lost 6 bases at V and 6 bases at J; junction bases unmatched: 5. Germline-derived CDR1 and CDR2 are KGHSH and LQKENI.

V and J are TRBV2 and TRBJ2-3, with 8 bases fitting TRBD1. The CDR3 is made up of 13 amino acids. The trim removed 6 bases at V and 1 base at J, leaving 0 bases unmatched. Germline CDR1 and CDR2: SNHLY and FYNNEI. CDR3 nucleotides: TGTGCCAGCAGGACAGGGGGCACAGATACGCAGTATTTT. This encodes CASRTGGTDTQYF.

This chain connects TRBV29-1 to TRBJ2-1; 14 nucleotides agree with TRBD2. With 6 bases clipped from V and 7 bases from J, the junction kept 14 bases outside the gene matches. The CDR3 length is 17 residues. Germline V lookup: CDR1 SQVTM, CDR2 ANQGSEA. The CDR3: CSVGGLAGETSGNEQFF. DNA for the CDR3: TGCAGCGTCGGGGGACTAGCGGGGGAGACGTCGGGGAATGAGCAGTTCTTC.

This clone showed up just once. The chain is built from TRBV6-2 or TRBV6-3 and TRBJ1-6; no clear D gene. The CDR3 consists of 18 residues. Germline V gene lookup returns CDR1 MNHEY and CDR2 SVGEGT. Trimming removed 0 bases at V and 0 bases at J, with 12 bases between. The CDR3 protein is CASSYSIFRSSYNSPLHF. The DNA for the CDR3 is TGTGCCAGCAGTTACTCGATTTTTCGGAGCTCCTATAATTCACCCCTCCACTTT.

The V gene is TRBV5-4, the J gene TRBJ1-2; 10 bases are shared with TRBD1. Germline V gene sequence: CDR1 SGHNT, CDR2 YYREEE (reference sequence). The CDR3 length is 14 residues. J gave up 6 bases and V 4 bases, and 6 bases lay outside the gene matches. The DNA for the CDR3 is TGTGCCAGCAGCAAGACAGGGGGCGGTGATGGCTACACCTTC. Translated, it gives CASSKTGGGDGYTF.

V usage is TRBV18 and J usage is TRBJ2-7, with D possibly TRBD2 on 6 matching bases. Trimming shortened V by 2 bases and J by 3 bases, and 14 bases separated the two germline ends. Germline CDR1 is KGHSH and CDR2 is LQKENI. The CDR3 loop spans 15 amino acids. CDR3 in DNA: TGTGCCAGCTCACCAGGGGGGAAAGGGGACTACGAGCAGTACTTC. It codes for CASSPGGKGDYEQYF. The full variable domain, in which reference TRBV18 and TRBJ2-7 provide the parts outside the CDR3, is NAGVMQNPRHLVRRRGQEARLRCSPMKGHSHVYWYRQLPEEGLKFMVYLQKENIIDESGMPKERFSAEFPKEGPSILRIQQVVRGDSAAYFCASSPGGKGDYEQYFGPGTRLTVT.

The chain carries TRBV19 and TRBJ2-1; weak D call: TRBD1 (6 bases). CDR1 and CDR2 from the germline V gene are LNHDA and SQIVND (reference sequence). The V end lost 7 bases, the J end lost 6 bases, and 25 bases lay between the germline ends. The CDR3 has 17 amino acids. The CDR3 reads CASKDGTKKLTSNEQFF. The CDR3 coding sequence is TGTGCCAGTAAGGACGGGACAAAAAAACTTACCTCCAATGAGCAGTTCTTC.

V gene TRBV5-4 combines with J gene TRBJ2-5; 8 nucleotides agree with TRBD2. There are 15 residues in the CDR3. Germline CDR1 is SGHNT and CDR2 is YYREEE (reference sequence). Trimming took 4 bases from V and 5 from J; bases not matched to a gene: 10. CDR3 residues: CASSPAGGLRETQYF. CDR3 nucleotide sequence: TGTGCCAGCAGCCCCGCGGGGGGATTGAGGGAGACCCAGTACTTC.

The chain links TRBV6-2 or TRBV6-3 to TRBJ1-6; TRBD1 might be the D (5 bases). The length of the CDR3 is 14 residues. The ends were cut back, 5 bases at V and 5 bases at J, with 10 bases in the middle. Looked up from germline, CDR1 is MNHEY and CDR2 is SVGEGT. The CDR3 nucleotides are TGTGCCAGCAGTCCACGACAGAATAATTCACCCCTCCACTTT. Encoded protein: CASSPRQNNSPLHF.

The genes are TRBV7-2 and TRBJ2-3; D gene unclear. Germline V CDR1 and CDR2: SGHTA, FQGNSA. This CDR3 spans 16 amino acids. The ends were cut back, 0 bases at V and 2 bases at J, with 12 bases in the middle. The CDR3 DNA reads TGTGCCAGCAGCTTAGCAAGCAGGAAGCCCACAGATACGCAGTATTTT. Amino acids: CASSLASRKPTDTQYF.

The chain combines TRBV28 with TRBJ1-1, with 7 bases fitting TRBD1. This CDR3 is 15 amino acids long. Per the germline V gene, CDR1 is MDHEN and CDR2 is SYDVKM. The ends lost 2 bases at V and 0 bases at J; junction bases unmatched: 3. DNA for the CDR3: TGTGCCAGCAGTTTAACTACAGGGGTGAACACTGAAGCTTTCTTT. Its translation is CASSLTTGVNTEAFF.

This chain connects TRBV12-3 or TRBV12-4 to TRBJ1-3; D gene ambiguous. The CDR3 consists of 13 residues. Trimming shortened V by 5 bases and J by 0 bases, and 5 bases separated the two germline ends. CDR3 protein: CASSLLSGNTIYF. CDR3 DNA sequence: TGTGCCAGCAGTCTCCTCTCTGGAAACACCATATATTTT.

This clone was observed many times. The rearrangement uses TRBV7-3 and TRBJ2-5; 7 nucleotides line up with TRBD1. CDR3 size: 13 residues. CDR1 SGHTA and CDR2 FQGTGA come from the germline V gene. V shed 4 bases and J 2 bases; nucleotides not matched to a gene: 1. CDR3 region: CASSWGQQETQYF. The CDR3 coding sequence is TGTGCCAGCAGCTGGGGACAGCAAGAGACCCAGTACTTC.